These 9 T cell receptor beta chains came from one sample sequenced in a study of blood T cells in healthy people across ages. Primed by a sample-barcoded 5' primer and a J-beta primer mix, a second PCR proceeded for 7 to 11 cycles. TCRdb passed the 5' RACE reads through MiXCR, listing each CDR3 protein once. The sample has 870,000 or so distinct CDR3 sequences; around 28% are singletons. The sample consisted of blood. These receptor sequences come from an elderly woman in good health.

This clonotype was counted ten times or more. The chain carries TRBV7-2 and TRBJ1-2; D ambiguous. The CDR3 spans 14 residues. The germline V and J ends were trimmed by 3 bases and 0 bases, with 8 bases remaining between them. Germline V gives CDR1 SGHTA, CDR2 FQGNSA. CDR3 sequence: CASSFQTTNYGYTF. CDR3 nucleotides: TGTGCCAGCAGCTTTCAGACCACTAACTATGGCTACACCTTC.

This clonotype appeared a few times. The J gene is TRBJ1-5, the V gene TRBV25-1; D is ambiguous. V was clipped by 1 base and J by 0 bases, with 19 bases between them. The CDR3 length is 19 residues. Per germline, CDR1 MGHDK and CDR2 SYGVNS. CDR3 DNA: TGTGCCAGCAGTGAATGGATTCGGCGCCCCGGATATAGCAATCAGCCCCAGCATTTT. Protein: CASSEWIRRPGYSNQPQHF.

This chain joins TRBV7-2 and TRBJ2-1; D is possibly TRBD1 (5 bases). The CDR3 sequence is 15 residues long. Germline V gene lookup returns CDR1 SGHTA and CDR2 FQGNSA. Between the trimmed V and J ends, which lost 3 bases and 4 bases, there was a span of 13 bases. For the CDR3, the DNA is TGTGCCAGCAGCTTCTCTCAGGGCGATTACAATGAGCAGTTCTTC. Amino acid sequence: CASSFSQGDYNEQFF. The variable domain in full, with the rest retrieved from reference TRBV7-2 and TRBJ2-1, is GAGVSQSPSNKVTEKGKDVELRCDPISGHTALYWYRQSLGQGLEFLIYFQGNSAPDKSGLPSDRFSAERTGGSVSTLTIQRTQQEDSAVYLCASSFSQGDYNEQFFGPGTRLTVL.

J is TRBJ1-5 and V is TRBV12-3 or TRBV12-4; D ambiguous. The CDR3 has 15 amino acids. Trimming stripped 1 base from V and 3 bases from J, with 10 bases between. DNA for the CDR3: TGTGCCAGCAGTTTAGGTAGTGGAATCAATCAGCCCCAGCATTTT. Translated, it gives CASSLGSGINQPQHF.

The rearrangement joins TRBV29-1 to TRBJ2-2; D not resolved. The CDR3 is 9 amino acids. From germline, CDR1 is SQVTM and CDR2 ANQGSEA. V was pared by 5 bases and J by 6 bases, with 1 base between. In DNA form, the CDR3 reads TGCAGCGTTCCCGGGGAGCTGTTTTTT. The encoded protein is CSVPGELFF.

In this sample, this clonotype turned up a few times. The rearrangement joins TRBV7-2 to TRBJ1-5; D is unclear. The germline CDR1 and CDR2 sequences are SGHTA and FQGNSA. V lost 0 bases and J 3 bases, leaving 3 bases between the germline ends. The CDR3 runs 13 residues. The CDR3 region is CASSLAANQPQHF. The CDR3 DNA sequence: TGTGCCAGCAGCTTAGCTGCCAATCAGCCCCAGCATTTT.

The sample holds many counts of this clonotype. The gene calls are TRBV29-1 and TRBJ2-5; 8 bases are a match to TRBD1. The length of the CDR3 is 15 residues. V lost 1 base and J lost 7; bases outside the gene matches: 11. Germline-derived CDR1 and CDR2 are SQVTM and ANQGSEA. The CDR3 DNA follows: TGCAGCGTTGAAGCCCCGGGACAGGTCTCTAGGACCCAGTACTTC. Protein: CSVEAPGQVSRTQYF.

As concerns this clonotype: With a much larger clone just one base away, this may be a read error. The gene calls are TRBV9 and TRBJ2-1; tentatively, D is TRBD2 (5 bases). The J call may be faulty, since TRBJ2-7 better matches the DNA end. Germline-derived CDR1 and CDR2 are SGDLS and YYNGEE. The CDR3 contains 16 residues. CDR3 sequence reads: CASSVGEGFAYNEQYF. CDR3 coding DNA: TGTGCCAGCAGCGTAGGTGAGGGATTTGCCTACAATGAGCAGTACTTC.

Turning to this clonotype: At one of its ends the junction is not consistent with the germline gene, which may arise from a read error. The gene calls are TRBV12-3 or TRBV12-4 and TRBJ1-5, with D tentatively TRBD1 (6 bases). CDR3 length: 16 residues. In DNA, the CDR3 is TGTGTCAGCAGATTCGAGGGGGAGGTGGGCAATCAGCCCCGGCATTTT. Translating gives CVSRFEGEVGNQPRHF.